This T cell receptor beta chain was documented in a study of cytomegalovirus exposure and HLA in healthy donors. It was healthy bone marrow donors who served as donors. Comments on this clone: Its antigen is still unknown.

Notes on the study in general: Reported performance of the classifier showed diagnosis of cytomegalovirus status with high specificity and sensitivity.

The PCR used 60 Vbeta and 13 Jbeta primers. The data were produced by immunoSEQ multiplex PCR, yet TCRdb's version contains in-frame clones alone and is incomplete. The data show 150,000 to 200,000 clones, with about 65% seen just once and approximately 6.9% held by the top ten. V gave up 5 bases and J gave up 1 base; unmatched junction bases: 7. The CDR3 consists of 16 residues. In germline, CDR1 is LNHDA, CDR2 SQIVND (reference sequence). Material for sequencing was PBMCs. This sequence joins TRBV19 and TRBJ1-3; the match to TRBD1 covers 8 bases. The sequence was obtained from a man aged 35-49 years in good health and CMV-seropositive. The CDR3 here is CASSVGQGRSGNTIYF. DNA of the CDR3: TGTGCCAGTAGTGTTGGACAGGGTCGTTCTGGAAACACCATATATTTT. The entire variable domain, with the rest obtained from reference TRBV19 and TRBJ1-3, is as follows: DGGITQSPKYLFRKEGQNVTLSCEQNLNHDAMYWYRQDPGQGLRLIYYSQIVNDFQKGDIAEGYSVSREKKESFPLTVTSAQKNPTAFYLCASSVGQGRSGNTIYFGEGSWLTVV.